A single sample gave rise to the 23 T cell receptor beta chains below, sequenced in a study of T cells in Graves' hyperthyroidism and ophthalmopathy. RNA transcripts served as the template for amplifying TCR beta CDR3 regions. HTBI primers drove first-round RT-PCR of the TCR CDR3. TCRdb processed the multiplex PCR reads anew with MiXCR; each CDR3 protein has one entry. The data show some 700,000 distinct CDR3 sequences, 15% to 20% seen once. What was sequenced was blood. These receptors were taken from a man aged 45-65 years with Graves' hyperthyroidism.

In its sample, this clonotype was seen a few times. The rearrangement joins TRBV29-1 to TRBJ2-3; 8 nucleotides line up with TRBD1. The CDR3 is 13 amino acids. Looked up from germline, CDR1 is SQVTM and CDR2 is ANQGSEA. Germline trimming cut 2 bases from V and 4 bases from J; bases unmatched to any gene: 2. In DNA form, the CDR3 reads TGCAGCGTTGAACAGGGGGCCGCAGATACGCAGTATTTT. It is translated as CSVEQGAADTQYF.

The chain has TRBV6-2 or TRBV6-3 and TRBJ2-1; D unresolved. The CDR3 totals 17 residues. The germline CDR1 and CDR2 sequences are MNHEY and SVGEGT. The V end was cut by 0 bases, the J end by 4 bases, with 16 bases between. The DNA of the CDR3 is TGTGCCAGCAGTTACTCGCCCCCCTCTGGGGTTTACAATGAGCAGTTCTTC. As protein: CASSYSPPSGVYNEQFF.

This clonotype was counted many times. The CDR3: CASSPGQGREQYF. CDR3 bases: TGTGCCAGTTCGCCGGGACAGGGGAGGGAGCAGTACTTC. J is TRBJ2-7 and V is TRBV12-3 or TRBV12-4; TRBD1 agrees at 10 bases. V gave up 9 bases and J gave up 7 bases; unmatched junction bases: 9. This CDR3 has 13 residues.

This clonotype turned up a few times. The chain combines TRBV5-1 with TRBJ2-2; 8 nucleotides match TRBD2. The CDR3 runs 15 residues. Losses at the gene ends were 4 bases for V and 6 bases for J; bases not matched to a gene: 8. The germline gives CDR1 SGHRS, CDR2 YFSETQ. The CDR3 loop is CASSRSGSGAGELFF. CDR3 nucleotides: TGCGCCAGCAGCCGGAGCGGGAGCGGGGCCGGGGAGCTGTTTTTT.

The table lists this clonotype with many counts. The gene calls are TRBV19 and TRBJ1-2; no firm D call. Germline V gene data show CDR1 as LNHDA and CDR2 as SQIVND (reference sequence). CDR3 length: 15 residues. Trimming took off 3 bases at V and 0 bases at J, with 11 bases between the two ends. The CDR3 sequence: CASSMEQLANYGYTF. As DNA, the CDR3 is TGTGCCAGTAGTATGGAACAATTAGCTAACTATGGCTACACCTTC.

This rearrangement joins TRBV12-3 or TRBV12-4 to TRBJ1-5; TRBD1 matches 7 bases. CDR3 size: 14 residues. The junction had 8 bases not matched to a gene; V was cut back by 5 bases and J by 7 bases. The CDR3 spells CASSPLRGSQPQHF. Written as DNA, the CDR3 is TGTGCCAGCAGTCCCCTCAGGGGGTCCCAGCCCCAGCATTTT.

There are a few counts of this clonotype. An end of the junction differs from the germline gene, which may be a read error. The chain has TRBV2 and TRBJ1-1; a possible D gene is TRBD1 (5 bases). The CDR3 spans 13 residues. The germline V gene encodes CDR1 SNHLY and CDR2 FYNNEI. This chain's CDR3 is CASIGRANTEASF. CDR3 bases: TGTGCCAGCATCGGCAGGGCGAACACTGAAGCTTCCTTT.

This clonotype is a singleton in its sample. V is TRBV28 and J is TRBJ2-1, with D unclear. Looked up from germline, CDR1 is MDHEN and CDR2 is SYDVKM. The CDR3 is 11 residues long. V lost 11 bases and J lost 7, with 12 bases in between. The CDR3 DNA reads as TGTGCCTCAAGGGCCGGGAATGAGCAGTTCTTC. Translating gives CASRAGNEQFF.

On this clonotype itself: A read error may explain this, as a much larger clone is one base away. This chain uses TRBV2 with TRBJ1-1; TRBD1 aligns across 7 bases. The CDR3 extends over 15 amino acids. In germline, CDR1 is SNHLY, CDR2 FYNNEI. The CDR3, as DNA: TGTGCCAGCAGTGAAGTGGACAGGCTGAACACTGAAGCTGTCTTT. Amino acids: CASSEVDRLNTEAVF.

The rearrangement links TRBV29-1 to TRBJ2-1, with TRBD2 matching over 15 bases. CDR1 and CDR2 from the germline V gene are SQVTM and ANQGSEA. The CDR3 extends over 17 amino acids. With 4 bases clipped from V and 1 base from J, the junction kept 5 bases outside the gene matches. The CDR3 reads CSVVGLAGGQSYNEQFF. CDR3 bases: TGCAGCGTTGTTGGACTAGCGGGAGGGCAGTCCTACAATGAGCAGTTCTTC.

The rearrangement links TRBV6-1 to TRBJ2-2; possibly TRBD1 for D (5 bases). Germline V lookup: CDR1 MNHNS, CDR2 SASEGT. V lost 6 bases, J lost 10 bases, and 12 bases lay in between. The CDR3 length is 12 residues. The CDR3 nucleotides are TGTGCCAGCAGCAGGGTAGGCGAGGAGCTGTTTTTT. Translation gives CASSRVGEELFF.

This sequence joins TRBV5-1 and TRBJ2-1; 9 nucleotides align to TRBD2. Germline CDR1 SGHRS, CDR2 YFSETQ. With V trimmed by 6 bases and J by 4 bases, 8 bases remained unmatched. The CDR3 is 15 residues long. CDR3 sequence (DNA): TGCGCCAGCATCCTTGGGGCGGGAGGGTACAATGAGCAGTTCTTC. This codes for CASILGAGGYNEQFF.

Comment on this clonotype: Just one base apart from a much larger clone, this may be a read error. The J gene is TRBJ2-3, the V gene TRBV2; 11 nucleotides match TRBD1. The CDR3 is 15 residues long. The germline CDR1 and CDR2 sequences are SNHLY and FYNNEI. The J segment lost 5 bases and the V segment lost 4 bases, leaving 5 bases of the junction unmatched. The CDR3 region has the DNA TGTGCCAGCAGTGTTCGGGGACAGGGGGAAGATACGCAGTATTTT. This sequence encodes CASSVRGQGEDTQYF.

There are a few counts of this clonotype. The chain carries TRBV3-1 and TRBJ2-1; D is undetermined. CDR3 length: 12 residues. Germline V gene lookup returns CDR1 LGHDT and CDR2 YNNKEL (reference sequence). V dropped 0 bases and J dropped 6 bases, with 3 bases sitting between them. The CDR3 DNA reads TGTGCCAGCAGCCAAGATGCCAATGAGCAGTTCTTC. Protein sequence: CASSQDANEQFF.

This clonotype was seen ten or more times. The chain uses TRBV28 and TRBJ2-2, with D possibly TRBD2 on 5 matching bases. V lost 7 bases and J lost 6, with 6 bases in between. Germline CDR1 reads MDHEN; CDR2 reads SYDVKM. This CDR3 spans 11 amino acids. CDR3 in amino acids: CASIGAGELFF. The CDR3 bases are TGTGCCAGCATCGGGGCCGGGGAGCTGTTTTTT. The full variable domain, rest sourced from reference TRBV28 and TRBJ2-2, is DVKVTQSSRYLVKRTGEKVFLECVQDMDHENMFWYRQDPGLGLRLIYFSYDVKMKEKGDIPEGYSVSREKKERFSLILESASTNQTSMYLCASIGAGELFFGEGSRLTVL.

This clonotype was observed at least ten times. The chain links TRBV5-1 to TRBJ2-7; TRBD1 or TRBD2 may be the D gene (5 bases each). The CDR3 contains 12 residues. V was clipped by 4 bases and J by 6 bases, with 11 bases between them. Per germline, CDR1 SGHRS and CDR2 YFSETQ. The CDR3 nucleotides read TGCGCCAGCAGCACCTGGGACGCCGAGCAGTACTTC. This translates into CASSTWDAEQYF.

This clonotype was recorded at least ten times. The chain's CDR3 is CASSGWAGVSYEQYF. For the CDR3, the DNA is TGTGCCAGCAGCGGTTGGGCAGGGGTGAGCTACGAGCAGTACTTC. V gene TRBV7-6 combines with J gene TRBJ2-7; weak D call: TRBD1 (6 bases). V lost 5 bases and J 3 bases, leaving 17 bases between the germline ends. Germline CDR1 SGHVS, CDR2 FNYEAQ. The CDR3 length is 15 residues.

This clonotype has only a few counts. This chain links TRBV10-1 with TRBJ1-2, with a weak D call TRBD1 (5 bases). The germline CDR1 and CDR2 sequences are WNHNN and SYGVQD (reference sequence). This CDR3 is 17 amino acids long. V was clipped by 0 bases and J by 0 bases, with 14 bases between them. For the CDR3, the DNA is TGCGCCAGCAGTGAGTCGGCCCTCGGGACCACTAACTATGGCTACACCTTC. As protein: CASSESALGTTNYGYTF.

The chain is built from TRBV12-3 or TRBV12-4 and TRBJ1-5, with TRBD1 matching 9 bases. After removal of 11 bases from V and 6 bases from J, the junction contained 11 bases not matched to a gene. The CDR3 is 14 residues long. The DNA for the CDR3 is TGTGCCGGCACTGGGGACAGGGCCCCTCAGCCCCAGCATTTT. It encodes CAGTGDRAPQPQHF.

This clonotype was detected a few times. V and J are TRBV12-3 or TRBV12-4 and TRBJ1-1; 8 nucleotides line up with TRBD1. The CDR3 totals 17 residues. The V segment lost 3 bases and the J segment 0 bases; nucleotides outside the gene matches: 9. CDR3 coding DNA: TGTGCCAGCAGTTTTAACGCAGGGGGCGTAATGAACACTGAAGCTTTCTTT. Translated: CASSFNAGGVMNTEAFF.

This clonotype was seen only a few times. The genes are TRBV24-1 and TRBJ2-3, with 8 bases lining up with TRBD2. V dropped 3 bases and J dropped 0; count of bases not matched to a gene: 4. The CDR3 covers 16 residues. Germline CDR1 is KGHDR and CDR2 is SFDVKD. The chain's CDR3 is CATSDLSGGSTDTQYF. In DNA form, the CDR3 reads TGTGCCACCAGTGATCTAAGCGGGGGTAGCACAGATACGCAGTATTTT.

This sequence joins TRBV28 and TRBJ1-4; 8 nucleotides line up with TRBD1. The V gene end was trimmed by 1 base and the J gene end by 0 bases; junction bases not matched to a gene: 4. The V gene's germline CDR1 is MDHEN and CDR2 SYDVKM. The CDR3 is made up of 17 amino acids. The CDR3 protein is CASSLYTGGATNEKLFF. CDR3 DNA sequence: TGTGCCAGCAGTTTATATACAGGGGGGGCAACTAATGAAAAACTGTTTTTT.

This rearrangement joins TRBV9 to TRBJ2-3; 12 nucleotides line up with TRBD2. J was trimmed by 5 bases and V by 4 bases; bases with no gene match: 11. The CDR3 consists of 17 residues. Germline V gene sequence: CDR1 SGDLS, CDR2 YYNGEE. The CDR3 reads CASSPQTSGSSGDTQYF. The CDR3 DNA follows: TGTGCCAGCAGCCCACAGACTAGCGGGAGTAGCGGAGATACGCAGTATTTT.